The 6 T cell receptor beta chains in this list originate from one sample, sequenced in a study of monozygotic twins with cystic fibrosis. The method was immunoSEQ multiplex PCR; TCRdb's version includes in-frame clones alone and lacks a portion of them. The table has 20,000 to 25,000 clones, about 97% seen once. Sequenced: blood. The receptor source for this set is a girl aged 10 to 17 with cystic fibrosis.

Here the CDR3 DNA reads TGCAGCGTTGATAGGGGGGAAGATACGCAGTATTTT. Protein product: CSVDRGEDTQYF. The chain links TRBV29-1 to TRBJ2-3; perhaps D is TRBD1 or TRBD2 (6 bases each). Trimming cost V 3 bases and J 5 bases, with 9 bases left between them. CDR1 and CDR2 (germline): SQVTM, ANQGSEA. The CDR3 spans 12 residues.

V usage is TRBV18 and J usage is TRBJ2-1; 8 bases fit TRBD2. The J segment lost 4 bases and the V segment lost 6 bases, leaving 11 bases of the junction unmatched. CDR1 and CDR2 from the germline V gene are KGHSH and LQKENI. The CDR3 extends over 16 amino acids. CDR3: CASSPDLAGLYNEQFF. CDR3 in DNA: TGTGCCAGCTCGCCAGATCTAGCGGGTTTGTACAATGAGCAGTTCTTC.

The V and J genes are TRBV5-4 and TRBJ2-7; perhaps D is TRBD1 or TRBD2 (5 bases each). The V end lost 4 bases, the J end lost 4 bases, and 12 bases lay between the germline ends. The germline V gene encodes CDR1 SGHNT and CDR2 YYREEE (reference sequence). This CDR3 has 13 amino acids. The CDR3 DNA reads TGTGCCAGCAGCGAGGGACGGGGATACGAGCAGTACTTC. It translates to CASSEGRGYEQYF.

V usage is TRBV5-4 and J usage is TRBJ1-2; D might be TRBD1 (6 bases). The CDR3 runs 14 residues. Germline CDR1 is SGHNT and CDR2 is YYREEE (reference sequence). Deletions cut 5 bases from V and 6 bases from J, with 17 bases between. This chain's CDR3 is CASRAKGGGDGYTF. DNA for the CDR3: TGTGCCAGCAGGGCTAAAGGAGGGGGGGATGGCTACACCTTC. The whole variable domain, filled in from reference TRBV5-4 and TRBJ1-2, reads ETGVTQSPTHLIKTRGQQVTLRCSSQSGHNTVSWYQQALGQGPQFIFQYYREEENGRGNFPPRFSGLQFPNYSSELNVNALELDDSALYLCASRAKGGGDGYTFGSGTRLTVV.

This chain links TRBV5-4 with TRBJ2-7, with TRBD2 matching 14 bases. The CDR3 covers 16 residues. The germline V gene has CDR1 SGHNT and CDR2 YYREEE (reference sequence). V trimming: 4 bases; J trimming: 7 bases; junction bases outside the gene matches: 10. The CDR3 loop reads CASSTGTSGRTREQYF. CDR3 DNA sequence: TGTGCCAGCAGCACAGGGACTAGCGGGAGAACGAGGGAGCAGTACTTC.

CDR3 DNA: TGCGCCAGCAGCCAAGGCCTCCCTAATTGGGGAAAAGACAATGAGCAGTTCTTC. Translated, it gives CASSQGLPNWGKDNEQFF. This rearrangement joins TRBV4-1 to TRBJ2-1; D remains ambiguous. Trimming took off 1 base at V and 5 bases at J, with 21 bases between the two ends. Germline V gene data show CDR1 as MGHRA and CDR2 as YSYEKL. The CDR3 has 18 residues.